This T cell receptor beta chain was captured in a study of T cell repertoires in cytomegalovirus infection. In the study overall: From public TCR beta signatures came an indication of both CMV infection and matching HLA type.

Whole-study results and caveats: Cumulative public TCR beta family frequency identified CMV carriers with the relevant HLA. Ex vivo responses were dominated by HLA-C-restricted CMV-specific TCR beta clonotypes.

As regards this clonotype: The target antigen is unknown.

TCRdb reprocessed the reads via MiXCR and lists one record per CDR3 protein. The profile shows 290,000 or so distinct CDR3 sequences, about a quarter of them singletons. Germline values: CDR1 SGHNT, CDR2 YYREEE (reference sequence). V was shortened by 0 bases and J by 5 bases, with 14 bases between the two germline ends. The CDR3 runs to 15 residues. Material for sequencing was PBMCs. The clonotype comes from a human donor in good health (CMV status not recorded). Some clones in this sample may be carry-over from other donors' samples. The genes are TRBV5-4 and TRBJ1-2, with D hard to call. DNA of the CDR3: TGTGCCAGCAGCTTGGATCTGGGCCTGGGATATGGCTACACCTTC. This sequence encodes CASSLDLGLGYGYTF. Filled out from reference TRBV5-4 and TRBJ1-2, the complete variable domain reads ETGVTQSPTHLIKTRGQQVTLRCSSQSGHNTVSWYQQALGQGPQFIFQYYREEENGRGNFPPRFSGLQFPNYSSELNVNALELDDSALYLCASSLDLGLGYGYTFGSGTRLTVV.